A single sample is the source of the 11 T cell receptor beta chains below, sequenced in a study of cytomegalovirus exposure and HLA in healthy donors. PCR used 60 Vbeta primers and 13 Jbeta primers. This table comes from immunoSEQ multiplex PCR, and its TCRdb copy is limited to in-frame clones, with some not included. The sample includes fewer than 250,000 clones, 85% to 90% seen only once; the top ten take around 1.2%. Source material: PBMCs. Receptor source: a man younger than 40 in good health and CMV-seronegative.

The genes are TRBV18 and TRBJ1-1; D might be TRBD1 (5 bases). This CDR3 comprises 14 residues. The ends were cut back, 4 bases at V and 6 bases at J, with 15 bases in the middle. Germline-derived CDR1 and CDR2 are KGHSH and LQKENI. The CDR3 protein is CASSRGADMPEAFF. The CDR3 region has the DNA TGTGCCAGCTCACGGGGCGCCGACATGCCTGAAGCTTTCTTT.

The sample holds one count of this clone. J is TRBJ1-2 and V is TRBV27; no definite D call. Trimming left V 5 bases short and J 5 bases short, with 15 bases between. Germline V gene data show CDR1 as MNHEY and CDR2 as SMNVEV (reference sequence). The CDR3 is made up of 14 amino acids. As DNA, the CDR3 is TGTGCCAGCAGTCCGTTGGTCCAGGCTTATGGCTACACCTTC. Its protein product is CASSPLVQAYGYTF.

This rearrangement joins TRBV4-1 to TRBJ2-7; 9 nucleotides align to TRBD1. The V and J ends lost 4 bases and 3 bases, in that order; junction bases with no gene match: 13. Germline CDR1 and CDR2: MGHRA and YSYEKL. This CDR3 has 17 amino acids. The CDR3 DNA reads TGCGCCAGCAGCCCCCCAAAGTCGGGACAGGGTGGCTACGAGCAGTACTTC. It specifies CASSPPKSGQGGYEQYF.

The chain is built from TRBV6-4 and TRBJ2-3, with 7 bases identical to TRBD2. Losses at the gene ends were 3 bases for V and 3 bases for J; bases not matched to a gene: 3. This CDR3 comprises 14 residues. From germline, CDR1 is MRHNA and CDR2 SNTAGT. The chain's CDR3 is CASSDQAGTDTQYF. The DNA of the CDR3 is TGTGCCAGCAGTGATCAAGCGGGGACAGATACGCAGTATTTT.

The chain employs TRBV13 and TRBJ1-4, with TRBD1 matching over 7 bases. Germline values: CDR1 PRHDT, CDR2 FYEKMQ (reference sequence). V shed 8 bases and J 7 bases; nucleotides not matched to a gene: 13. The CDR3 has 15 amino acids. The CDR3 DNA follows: TGTGCCAGCGGTAACAGGGGTGAGGAAAGTGAAAAACTGTTTTTT. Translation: CASGNRGEESEKLFF.

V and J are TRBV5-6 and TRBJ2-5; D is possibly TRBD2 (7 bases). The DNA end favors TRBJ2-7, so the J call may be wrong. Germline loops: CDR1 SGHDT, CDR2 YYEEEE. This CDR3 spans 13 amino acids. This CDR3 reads CASSMAGAYEQYF. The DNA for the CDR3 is TGTGCCAGCAGTATGGCGGGGGCTTACGAGCAGTACTTC.

The chain's CDR3 is CSVVVAGGFGEQFF. CDR3 nucleotides: TGCAGCGTTGTCGTAGCGGGGGGCTTTGGTGAGCAGTTCTTC. V gene TRBV29-1 combines with J gene TRBJ2-1, with 10 bases lining up with TRBD2. The V and J ends lost 4 bases and 9 bases, in that order; junction bases with no gene match: 9. The CDR3 totals 14 residues. Germline CDR1 is SQVTM and CDR2 is ANQGSEA.

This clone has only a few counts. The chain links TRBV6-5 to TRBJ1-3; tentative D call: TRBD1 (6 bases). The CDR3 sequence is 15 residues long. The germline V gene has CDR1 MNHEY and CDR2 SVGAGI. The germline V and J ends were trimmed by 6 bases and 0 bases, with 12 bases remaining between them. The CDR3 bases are TGTGCCAGCAGCCCAGACAGGTACTCTGGAAACACCATATATTTT. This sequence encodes CASSPDRYSGNTIYF.

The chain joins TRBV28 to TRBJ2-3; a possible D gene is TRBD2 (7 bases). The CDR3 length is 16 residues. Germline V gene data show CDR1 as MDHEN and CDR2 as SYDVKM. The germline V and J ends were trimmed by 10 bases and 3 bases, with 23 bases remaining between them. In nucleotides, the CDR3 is TGTGCCACCTTTCCTCTGGGGAGGGGGGAGACAGATACGCAGTATTTT. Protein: CATFPLGRGETDTQYF.

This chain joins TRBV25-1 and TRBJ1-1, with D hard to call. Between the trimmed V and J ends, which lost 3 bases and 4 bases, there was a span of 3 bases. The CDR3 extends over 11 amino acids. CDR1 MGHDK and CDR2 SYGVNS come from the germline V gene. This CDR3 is CASSDFTEAFF. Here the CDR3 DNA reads TGTGCCAGCAGTGACTTCACTGAAGCTTTCTTT.

The CDR3 here is CASSAYRDYGYTF. For the CDR3, the DNA is TGTGCCAGCAGTGCCTACAGAGACTATGGCTACACCTTC. The J gene is TRBJ1-2, the V gene TRBV6-1; D remains unclear. The CDR3 covers 13 residues. Germline V lookup: CDR1 MNHNS, CDR2 SASEGT. Trimming took off 4 bases at V and 3 bases at J, with 9 bases between the two ends.